The clone carrying this T cell receptor (beta chain) was detected only a few times. Original data processing: From reference gene primer amplification, estimates of nucleated cell counts were derived. Produced via immunoSEQ multiplex PCR; TCRdb's table is partial and in-frame only. The D gene and trimming were derived from the DNA, and the V and J assignments and clone size from that table. Of approximately 99,000 clones listed, about four fifths were seen once; the top ten hold about 4%. The data originate from a study of blood T cell repertoires in COVID-19. Overall study: T cells, B-cell-depleted T cells, or PBMCs supplied cDNA or gDNA.

The CDR3 length is 13 residues. Trimming took 2 bases from V and 4 from J, leaving 11 bases between them. Germline values: CDR1 SQVTM, CDR2 ANQGSEA. The J gene is TRBJ1-1, the V gene TRBV29-1, with D hard to call. This clonotype was sampled from a woman between 65 and 79 years old with acute or convalescent COVID-19. The specimen sequenced was peripheral blood. This CDR3 is CSVELRVATEAFF. CDR3 bases: TGCAGCGTTGAATTACGCGTCGCCACTGAAGCTTTCTTT.